This is a list of T cell receptor beta chains from one sample in a study of post-analysis software for immune sequencing data. TCRdb processed the PCR reads anew with MiXCR; each CDR3 protein has one entry. The repertoire consists of about 160,000 distinct CDR3 sequences, with about 34% occurring once and the leading ten covering 28%. Specimen: blood, collected after autologous hematopoietic stem cell transplantation. Source of these receptors: a girl aged 5 to 17 with multiple sclerosis. Both conserved end residues are part of each CDR3. D genes are given only for firm matches. Rows may omit the clone size; those that give it use once, few, many or a size class.

clone size,J gene,V gene,D gene,CDR3 protein,CDR3 DNA
NA,TRBJ2-7,TRBV20-1,TRBD2,CSARDSLTGGPYEQYF,TGCAGTGCTAGAGATTCGTTGACGGGAGGGCCCTACGAGCAGTACTTC
NA,TRBJ1-2,TRBV20-1,NA,CSAKRVGDYGYTF,TGCAGTGCCAAAAGGGTTGGGGACTATGGCTACACCTTC
NA,TRBJ1-4,TRBV7-9,TRBD1,CASSFGQGPSNEKLFF,TGTGCCAGCAGCTTCGGACAGGGCCCGTCTAATGAAAAACTGTTTTTT
NA,TRBJ2-1,TRBV7-9,TRBD2,CASSKLAGAWNEQFF,TGTGCCAGCAGCAAACTAGCGGGAGCGTGGAATGAGCAGTTCTTC
NA,TRBJ2-1,TRBV5-6,TRBD1,CASSLGPGQLYNEQFF,TGTGCCAGCAGCTTGGGGCCGGGACAGCTATACAATGAGCAGTTCTTC
NA,TRBJ2-5,TRBV7-3,TRBD1,CASSLGQGASQQYF,TGTGCCAGCAGCTTGGGACAGGGGGCTTCCCAGCAGTACTTC
NA,TRBJ2-2,TRBV24-1,TRBD2,CATSAPGLAGNTGELFF,TGTGCCACCAGTGCCCCTGGGCTAGCGGGAAACACCGGGGAGCTGTTTTTT
NA,TRBJ2-7,TRBV20-1,TRBD2,CSALVTSGESYEQYF,TGCAGTGCTCTCGTAACTAGCGGGGAATCCTACGAGCAGTACTTC
NA,TRBJ2-5,TRBV7-3,TRBD2,CASRLSGLDYNEQYF,TGTGCCAGCAGGCTATCGGGACTAGACTACAATGAGCAGTACTTC
NA,TRBJ2-2,TRBV3-1,TRBD2,CASSQGWSSGNTGELFF,TGTGCCAGCAGCCAAGGATGGTCTAGCGGAAACACCGGGGAGCTGTTTTTT
many,TRBJ2-7,TRBV10-3,TRBD2,CAISPGLAGGDEQYF,TGTGCCATCAGTCCGGGACTAGCGGGAGGTGACGAGCAGTACTTC
few,TRBJ2-7,TRBV28,TRBD2,CASSPLSREGPYEQYF,TGTGCCAGCAGTCCGCTTTCACGGGAGGGACCCTACGAGCAGTACTTC
many,TRBJ2-1,TRBV4-2,NA,CASSQDRTEQFF,TGTGCCAGCAGCCAAGACCGCACCGAGCAGTTCTTC
NA,TRBJ2-5,TRBV10-3,TRBD2,CAISEQVAGEETQYF,TGTGCCATCAGTGAGCAGGTAGCGGGAGAAGAGACCCAGTACTTC
NA,TRBJ1-2,TRBV20-1,NA,CSAINPAGVSGGYTF,TGCAGTGCTATTAACCCCGCAGGGGTGTCGGGTGGCTACACCTTC
NA,TRBJ2-7,TRBV7-9,NA,CASRAGPYEQYF,TGTGCCAGCCGCGCGGGACCCTACGAGCAGTACTTC
many,TRBJ2-5,TRBV11-2,NA,CASSRSSITQETQYF,TGTGCCAGCAGCCGAAGTTCGATTACCCAGGAGACCCAGTACTTC
many,TRBJ2-4,TRBV20-1,TRBD2,CSASLRGGQNIQYF,TGCAGTGCTAGCCTCCGGGGGGGGCAAAACATTCAGTACTTC
medium-sized,TRBJ2-7,TRBV12-3/TRBV12-4,NA,CASSLALDEQYF,TGTGCCAGCAGTTTAGCGCTCGACGAGCAGTACTTC
NA,TRBJ2-5,TRBV5-6,NA,CASSFRSREETQYF,TGTGCCAGCAGCTTTCGTTCCAGGGAGGAGACCCAGTACTTC
NA,TRBJ1-2,TRBV9,NA,CASFGRPDGYTF,TGTGCCAGCTTCGGGAGGCCCGATGGCTACACCTTC
NA,TRBJ2-1,TRBV20-1,TRBD2,CSAGGLAGGPGEQFF,TGCAGTGCTGGCGGACTAGCGGGAGGGCCGGGTGAGCAGTTCTTC
NA,TRBJ2-7,TRBV7-9,NA,CASSPAGIGTYEQYF,TGTGCCAGCAGCCCCGCCGGGATAGGGACCTACGAGCAGTACTTC
many,TRBJ2-7,TRBV3-1,NA,CASSQELTGSYEQYF,TGTGCCAGCAGCCAAGAATTGACAGGCTCCTACGAGCAGTACTTC
NA,TRBJ2-2,TRBV14,TRBD1,CASSRTGTGYTGELFF,TGTGCCAGCAGCAGGACAGGGACCGGGTACACCGGGGAGCTGTTTTTT
few,TRBJ2-3,TRBV5-1,NA,CASSLGRSADVGTDTQYF,TGCGCCAGCAGCTTGGGGCGGTCCGCGGATGTCGGTACAGATACGCAGTATTTT
NA,TRBJ1-2,TRBV7-9,NA,CASGLARGEDYGYTF,TGTGCCAGCGGCTTAGCGAGGGGCGAAGACTATGGCTACACCTTC
NA,TRBJ2-5,TRBV4-3,NA,CASSQDLVLETQYF,TGCGCCAGCAGCCAAGATCTAGTCCTGGAGACCCAGTACTTC
NA,TRBJ2-1,TRBV7-3,TRBD2,CANSPGTSLSNEQFF,TGTGCCAACAGCCCCGGGACTAGCTTAAGCAATGAGCAGTTCTTC
NA,TRBJ2-7,TRBV5-1,TRBD2,CASSTGLAPYEQYF,TGCGCCAGCAGCACCGGACTAGCGCCTTACGAGCAGTACTTC
many,TRBJ2-7,TRBV20-1,TRBD2,CSASVPSGRTYEQYF,TGCAGTGCTAGTGTGCCTAGCGGGCGCACCTACGAGCAGTACTTC
NA,TRBJ2-1,TRBV7-3,TRBD2,CASSASRALAGGPIEQFF,TGTGCCAGCAGCGCATCGCGCGCCCTAGCGGGAGGGCCTATTGAGCAGTTCTTC
few,TRBJ1-1,TRBV29-1,NA,CSCWVQGRNTEAFF,TGCAGCTGCTGGGTACAGGGACGGAACACTGAAGCTTTCTTT
NA,TRBJ2-5,TRBV9,NA,CASSARASSGETQYF,TGTGCCAGCAGCGCCCGGGCATCCAGCGGGGAGACCCAGTACTTC
NA,TRBJ1-5,TRBV28,TRBD1,CASSPMGTAGDTYSNQPQHF,TGTGCCAGCAGTCCTATGGGGACAGCAGGAGACACTTATAGCAATCAGCCCCAGCATTTT
NA,TRBJ2-3,TRBV11-2,NA,CASSLDITDTQYF,TGTGCCAGCAGCTTAGATATCACAGATACGCAGTATTTT
NA,TRBJ2-4,TRBV7-2,TRBD2,CASSLGSGGAGIQYF,TGTGCCAGCAGCTTAGGGAGCGGGGGGGCAGGAATTCAGTACTTC
few,TRBJ2-1,TRBV4-3,NA,CASSQDLTRNEQFF,TGCGCCAGCAGCCAAGATCTGACTCGCAATGAGCAGTTCTTC
many,TRBJ2-5,TRBV5-6,NA,CASNPFWESGETQYF,TGTGCCAGCAACCCATTCTGGGAGTCCGGGGAGACCCAGTACTTC
NA,TRBJ2-7,TRBV2,TRBD2,CASSPGASGSNEQYF,TGTGCCAGCAGTCCAGGGGCTAGCGGGAGCAATGAGCAGTACTTC
NA,TRBJ2-5,TRBV6-6,TRBD1,CANVPGQGKETQYF,TGTGCCAATGTACCGGGACAGGGAAAAGAGACCCAGTACTTC
few,TRBJ1-5,TRBV27,NA,CASSPGTAYNQPQHF,TGTGCCAGCAGTCCAGGGACGGCATACAATCAGCCCCAGCATTTT
once,TRBJ2-5,TRBV28,NA,CASSAAGVRQETQYF,TGTGCCAGCAGTGCAGCCGGGGTCCGCCAAGAGACCCAGTACTTC
NA,TRBJ2-7,TRBV20-1,NA,CSARMAVYEQYF,TGCAGTGCTAGAATGGCGGTCTACGAGCAGTACTTC
NA,TRBJ2-5,TRBV25-1,TRBD2,CASSEGLAGGGRQETQYF,TGTGCCAGCAGTGAAGGACTAGCGGGAGGGGGTCGGCAAGAGACCCAGTACTTC
NA,TRBJ2-1,TRBV28,NA,CASSFGVPNNEQFF,TGTGCCAGCAGTTTCGGGGTCCCAAACAATGAGCAGTTCTTC
NA,TRBJ1-1,TRBV28,TRBD1,CASSLGTVQNTEAFF,TGTGCCAGCAGTCTAGGGACAGTCCAGAACACTGAAGCTTTCTTT
few,TRBJ2-6,TRBV6-5,NA,CASSPDPSGANVLTF,TGTGCCAGCTCACCCGACCCATCCGGGGCCAACGTCCTGACTTTC
NA,TRBJ2-7,TRBV5-1,NA,CASSPGDRVSYEQYF,TGCGCCAGCAGCCCAGGGGACCGGGTCTCCTACGAGCAGTACTTC
NA,TRBJ1-2,TRBV5-6,NA,CASSLNSARRGYTF,TGTGCCAGCAGCTTGAATTCGGCCCGCAGAGGCTACACCTTC